This T cell receptor (beta chain) is from a study of read filtering for tumor transcriptome and immune sequencing (TCRdb year 2020). Study-wide context: The cohort was composed of 17 to 20 male and about 14 female patients, with a mean age of about 68 years and an age range of about 45 to 90. TCR-region mapped reads per sample ranged from about 4.05 to 11 million with IR-seq versus only about 80 to 1,300 with RNA-seq. The study compared TCR repertoires from targeted immune repertoire sequencing and bulk whole-transcriptome sequencing run on the same bone marrow samples. After DNase treatment, whole-transcriptome libraries were prepared using the TruSeq RNA Access Library Prep Kit. One of the main goals was to work out a read-filtering strategy for immune repertoire data, in particular whether clonotypes backed by only a single read should be removed. By revised international staging, eight or nine patients were R-ISS I, fewer than 20 were R-ISS II and roughly seven were R-ISS III.

Each patient had bone marrow sampled at the time of active disease. Ficoll-Hypaque density gradient centrifugation was used to isolate the bone marrow mononuclear cells. Myeloma plasma cells were removed and CD138-negative cells were collected by negative selection after labeling with CD138 magnetic microbeads on a MACS separator. Purity of the isolated cells was checked by flow cytometry on an Attune NxT using CD138 antibodies. Total RNA was extracted using TRIzol reagent and was quantified on a NanoDrop spectrophotometer. For each patient, the CD138-negative bone marrow sample underwent paired RNA-seq and IR-seq. The investigation overall reported the following: The sorted CD138-negative fraction was not purified T cells but a mixed bone marrow immune population. Removing single-read clonotypes increased the correlation between IR-seq and RNA-seq shared clonotype proportions. Single-read clonotypes made up 80% to 85% of clonotypes but only about 4% of total reads in IR-seq, compared with approximately 75% of clonotypes and roughly 45% of reads in RNA-seq. Clonotypes were captured by IR-seq at much higher depth and more reliably than by RNA-seq, and smaller IR-seq throughput was sufficient for identification of most shared clonotypes.

TCR libraries were built from approximately 400 ng RNA with the Immunoverse kit, using molecular barcoded adaptors covering alpha/delta and beta/gamma chains. The same RNA used for transcriptome sequencing was used for TCR library preparation. TCR libraries were sequenced on an Illumina HiSeq 4000 with 2 x 150 cycles. In the paper's pipeline: Using MiXCR, which included quality filtering and error correction, TCR reads were aligned to human V, D, J and C references and then assembled into CDR3 clonotypes. Clonotype counts and gene usage diversity were analyzed with the tcR package in R. For inspection of raw mapping reads, RNA-seq reads were mapped by STAR aligner version 2.5.3a onto GRCh37 of the human genome. IR-seq fastq files were randomly downsampled with Seqtk 1.3 to test the effect of sequencing depth on detected clonotypes. TCRdb reprocessing: public reads trimmed at Q25 with fastp, clones called with MiXCR, in-frame beta chains kept. Here each entry gathers all rows of one CDR3 protein and keeps the most common genes and DNA. V and J calls and clone size were set by TCRdb, not the authors. This sample is represented by around 65,000 distinct CDR3 sequences; roughly a fifth of them were singletons. 9.5% to 13% of the sample rests with the top ten.

In regard to this clonotype: The antigen this receptor binds is unknown. The conserved final phenylalanine or tryptophan is absent from the CDR3, which likely points to a read error.

Sequencing used a population of CD138-negative cells sorted from bone marrow. According to the study, the label for this sample's cell subset or site signals: bone marrow mononuclear cells depleted of CD138+ plasma/myeloma cells by negative magnetic selection. The TCR sequence derives from a donor at least 40 years old with multiple myeloma.

The DNA sequence is TGTGCCAGCAGTGGGGGAATTAACACTGAAGCTTTCCTT. This encodes CASSGGINTEAFL. Recombination linked TRBV28 to TRBJ1-1, and TRBD1 may be the D gene, going by 5 matching bases. The V and J ends are trimmed by 5 bases and 2 bases, leaving 9 bases between them. Via the germline V gene, CDR1 is MDHEN and CDR2 SYDVKM. The CDR3 is made up of 13 amino acids, end residues included. Kept here is only the CDR3 DNA, which spans 39 bases and is read in frame from base 1.